These 7 T cell receptor beta chains came from one sample sequenced in a study of cytomegalovirus exposure and HLA in healthy donors. Researchers ran the PCR with 60 Vbeta and 13 Jbeta primers. Profiled with immunoSEQ multiplex PCR; TCRdb holds only in-frame clones, not every one. This table holds about 130,000 clones, roughly 82% found once. Specimen: PBMCs. The source of these receptors is a man in his fifties or sixties in good health and CMV-seronegative.

The chain couples TRBV30 to TRBJ1-3; no firm D call. Trimming took off 0 bases at V and 3 bases at J, with 6 bases between the two ends. CDR1 and CDR2 from the germline V gene are GTSNPN and SVGIG (reference sequence). This CDR3 has 13 residues. The CDR3 nucleotides are TGTGCCTGGAGTGTTACTTATGGAAACACCATATATTTT. Residues: CAWSVTYGNTIYF. Full variable domain (missing parts from reference TRBV30 and TRBJ1-3): SQTIHQWPATLVQPVGSPLSLECTVEGTSNPNLYWYRQAAGRGLQLLFYSVGIGQISSEVPQNLSASRPQDRQFILSSKKLLLSDSGFYLCAWSVTYGNTIYFGEGSWLTVV.

This rearrangement joins TRBV7-8 to TRBJ1-5; TRBD1 aligns across 7 bases. CDR3 length: 16 residues. The germline V gene has CDR1 SGHVS and CDR2 FQNEAQ. V gave up 2 bases and J gave up 3 bases; unmatched junction bases: 7. The CDR3 is CASSLFYRGTNQPQHF. The CDR3 nucleotides are TGTGCCAGCAGCTTATTTTACAGGGGAACCAATCAGCCCCAGCATTTT.

This sequence joins TRBV14 and TRBJ2-7, with a tentative D call TRBD1 (6 bases). Germline lookup yields CDR1 SGHDN and CDR2 FVKESK. The CDR3 totals 14 residues. Deletions cut 5 bases from V and 3 bases from J, with 14 bases between. DNA of the CDR3: TGTGCCAGCAGCGAGGGGACACTCCTCTACGAGCAGTACTTC. Translated: CASSEGTLLYEQYF.

The chain employs TRBV6-6 and TRBJ1-1; the D is unclear. Germline loops: CDR1 MNHNY, CDR2 SVGAGI (reference sequence). The length of the CDR3 is 14 residues. V lost 0 bases and J lost 10, with 15 bases in between. CDR3 DNA: TGTGCCAGCAGTTACTCGCAAGGGAGGAAGGGAGCTTTCTTT. This gives the protein CASSYSQGRKGAFF.

About this clone itself: This sample includes further DNA sequences coding for the same CDR3. The genes are TRBV5-1 and TRBJ1-5; the D gene is possibly TRBD1 (5 bases). CDR3 size: 14 residues. The V and J ends lost 1 base and 5 bases respectively, with 10 bases between them. Germline lookup yields CDR1 SGHRS and CDR2 YFSETQ. CDR3 DNA: TGCGCCAGCAGCTTGCGGCAGGGCGATCAGCCCCAGCATTTT. The encoded protein is CASSLRQGDQPQHF.

The chain joins TRBV11-3 to TRBJ2-5; the match to TRBD2 covers 7 bases. V lost 2 bases and J lost 2; bases outside the gene matches: 5. Germline values: CDR1 SGHNT, CDR2 YENEEA. The CDR3 is 15 residues long. Here the CDR3 reads CASSLHGGGQETQYF. The CDR3 region has the DNA TGTGCCAGCAGCTTACACGGGGGAGGGCAAGAGACCCAGTACTTC.

V is TRBV7-2 and J is TRBJ1-6; 10 positions match TRBD1. V was clipped by 5 bases and J by 9 bases; unmatched bases: 7. The CDR3 runs 15 residues. Germline V CDR1 and CDR2: SGHTA, FQGNSA. For the CDR3, the DNA is TGTGCCAGCAGCCCCTCCGGGACAGGGGCTTCACCCCTCCACTTT. This sequence encodes CASSPSGTGASPLHF.